This T cell receptor (beta chain) was captured by sequencing in a study of cytomegalovirus exposure and HLA in healthy donors. The PCR ran on 60 Vbeta and 13 Jbeta primers. The data were produced by immunoSEQ multiplex PCR, yet TCRdb's version contains in-frame clones alone and is incomplete. The sample has 150,000 or so clones; 70% to 85% are singletons. CDR1 SGHDT and CDR2 YYEEEE come from the germline V gene. This CDR3 contains 14 residues. Between the trimmed V and J ends, which lost 4 bases and 6 bases, there was a span of 16 bases. General study points: Presence/absence comparisons presumed near-even sequencing depth among donors. What TCR beta sequences reportedly achieved was accurate prediction of HLA-A and HLA-B alleles in most subjects. In the analysis, some V segments, TRBV6-2 and TRBV6-3 included, were excluded as indistinguishable. Most TCR beta V segments were productive about 87% or about 30% of the time in an earlier analysis.

Regarding this clone: Its target is unknown.

The sequence was collected from a female donor in good health and CMV-seronegative. Source material: PBMCs. The rearrangement uses TRBV5-6 and TRBJ1-2, with unresolved D. The chain's CDR3 is CASSSRHSYDGYTF. Written as DNA, the CDR3 is TGTGCCAGCAGCAGTCGACACTCTTATGATGGCTACACCTTC.